This entry is about one T cell receptor (beta chain). This record belongs to a study of blood T cell repertoires in COVID-19. Trimming removed 8 bases from V and 6 bases from J; junction bases left unmatched: 4. CDR1 LNHDA and CDR2 SQIVND come from the germline V gene (reference sequence). The CDR3 extends over 11 amino acids. Sequencing was performed with immunoSEQ multiplex PCR; in TCRdb, only in-frame clones are kept and a portion is missing. The sample includes 90,000 to 100,000 clones, around 76% of them seen just once. This receptor was taken from a man at least 80 years old with acute or convalescent COVID-19. The chain recombines TRBV19 with TRBJ2-7; 7 bases fit TRBD1. The sample taken for sequencing was peripheral blood. The CDR3 sequence is CASRQGAEQYF. In DNA, the CDR3 is TGTGCCAGTCGACAGGGCGCCGAGCAGTACTTC.